A single sample gave rise to the 10 T cell receptor beta chains below, sequenced in a study of Ad26.COV2.S vaccination and SARS-CoV-2 variants. Treatment specified: roughly 20 received Ad26.COV2.S at low or high dose, single or two shots; several received placebo; per-sample allocation not given. On day 63 after the first injection, vaccine and placebo recipients gave samples. TCRdb's table, derived via immunoSEQ multiplex PCR, lists solely in-frame clones and lacks some. The profile shows hundreds of thousands of clones, roughly 89% of them singletons. This material consisted of peripheral blood, taken in a trial of Ad26.COV2.S vaccine versus placebo. These receptors were collected from a person aged 18-60 years who received the Ad26.COV2.S COVID-19 vaccine or a placebo.

This rearrangement joins TRBV12-3 or TRBV12-4 to TRBJ2-7; unclear D gene. This CDR3 has 13 residues. Trimming took 7 bases from V and 2 from J, leaving 12 bases between them. The chain's CDR3 is CASTPGPTYEQYF. CDR3 coding DNA: TGTGCCAGCACCCCCGGACCTACCTACGAGCAGTACTTC.

The chain uses TRBV5-5 and TRBJ2-5; weak D call: TRBD1 (6 bases). Trimming took off 7 bases at V and 4 bases at J, with 17 bases between the two ends. The CDR3 extends over 14 amino acids. Germline CDR1 SGHKS, CDR2 YYEKEE (reference sequence). CDR3 coding DNA: TGTGCCAGCGACAGGAAAGGGTGGCGAGAGACCCAGTACTTC. It yields the protein CASDRKGWRETQYF.

The chain uses TRBV6-5 and TRBJ2-5, with D perhaps TRBD1 (5 bases). The V end was cut by 7 bases, the J end by 5 bases, with 14 bases between. The CDR3 loop spans 13 amino acids. CDR1 and CDR2 (germline): MNHEY, SVGAGI. The CDR3 here is CASTLDSAETQYF. The CDR3 region has the DNA TGTGCCAGCACCCTCGACAGCGCCGAGACCCAGTACTTC.

In this sample, this clone turned up once. The chain links TRBV9 to TRBJ2-2, with 8 bases fitting TRBD1. Germline CDR1 and CDR2: SGDLS and YYNGEE. The CDR3 runs 13 residues. Losses at the gene ends were 4 bases for V and 9 bases for J; bases not matched to a gene: 5. In nucleotides, the CDR3 is TGTGCCAGCAGCCTCGACAGGGGTCGGGAGCTGTTTTTT. It translates to CASSLDRGRELFF.

The sample holds one count of this clone. This sequence joins TRBV27 and TRBJ1-5; D perhaps matches TRBD1 (5 bases). CDR1 and CDR2 from the germline V gene are MNHEY and SMNVEV (reference sequence). V lost 6 bases, J lost 6 bases, and 12 bases lay in between. This CDR3 has 13 amino acids. The CDR3 region has the DNA TGTGCCAGCAGGGCCCGGGGGGGTCAGCCCCAGCATTTT. Protein sequence: CASRARGGQPQHF.

The chain links TRBV28 to TRBJ1-5; 8 bases map to TRBD1. The length of the CDR3 is 14 residues. After removal of 10 bases from V and 2 bases from J, the junction contained 7 bases not matched to a gene. CDR1 and CDR2 (germline): MDHEN, SYDVKM. CDR3 amino acids: CATQGAPGNQPQHF. DNA for the CDR3: TGTGCCACCCAGGGGGCGCCGGGCAATCAGCCCCAGCATTTT.

The genes are TRBV6-2 or TRBV6-3 and TRBJ1-5; 7 positions match TRBD1. There are 13 residues in the CDR3. J was trimmed by 4 bases and V by 9 bases; bases with no gene match: 6. Looked up from germline, CDR1 is MNHEY and CDR2 is SVGEGT. The CDR3 protein is CASSDRENQPQHF. In DNA, the CDR3 is TGTGCCAGTAGCGACAGGGAAAATCAGCCCCAGCATTTT.

The V and J genes are TRBV5-1 and TRBJ2-1; 7 bases fit TRBD2. Germline values: CDR1 SGHRS, CDR2 YFSETQ. This CDR3 is 17 amino acids long. The junction had 14 bases not matched to a gene; V was cut back by 4 bases and J by 4 bases. Here the CDR3 reads CASSQGTGTNKYNEQFF. The CDR3 coding sequence is TGCGCCAGCAGCCAAGGAACCGGGACTAATAAATACAATGAGCAGTTCTTC.

The chain has TRBV19 and TRBJ1-2; D gene uncertain. V lost 8 bases, J lost 4 bases, and 23 bases lay in between. Germline lookup yields CDR1 LNHDA and CDR2 SQIVND (reference sequence). The CDR3 loop spans 16 amino acids. CDR3 DNA sequence: TGTGCCAGTGCGTCTAGAGTAAAGCGAGGAATCTATGGCTACACCTTC. Translated, it gives CASASRVKRGIYGYTF.

In this sample, this clone turned up once. The V and J genes are TRBV9 and TRBJ2-3; 9 nucleotides align to TRBD2. This CDR3 comprises 17 residues. Losses at the gene ends were 2 bases for V and 6 bases for J; bases not matched to a gene: 13. Germline CDR1 and CDR2: SGDLS and YYNGEE. The chain's CDR3 is CASSVKVAGAFKDTQYF. CDR3 DNA sequence: TGTGCCAGCAGCGTTAAGGTAGCGGGGGCCTTTAAGGATACGCAGTATTTT. The full variable domain, rest sourced from reference TRBV9 and TRBJ2-3, is DSGVTQTPKHLITATGQRVTLRCSPRSGDLSVYWYQQSLDQGLQFLIQYYNGEERAKGNILERFSAQQFPDLHSELNLSSLELGDSALYFCASSVKVAGAFKDTQYFGPGTRLTVL.